A single sample gave rise to the 32 T cell receptor beta chains below, sequenced in a study of human T cells and chemical hapten exposure. TCRdb redid the calling of the RACE reads with MiXCR, one entry per CDR3 protein. Among roughly 180,000 distinct CDR3 sequences listed, around 13% were seen once. The time point: patch test 1, 2 weeks after DPC sensitization. The treatment was: therapeutic diphenylcyclopropenone sensitization with weekly scalp DPC. Sequencing was performed on whole blood, taken in connection with sensitization to the hapten diphenylcyclopropenone (DPC). The receptors were gathered from a woman in her thirties with alopecia areata. Some clones in this sample may be carry-over from other donors' samples.

The chain is built from TRBV29-1 and TRBJ2-3; TRBD1 aligns across 8 bases. This CDR3 is built from 12 residues. The germline V gene has CDR1 SQVTM and CDR2 ANQGSEA. J was trimmed by 2 bases and V by 7 bases; bases with no gene match: 2. The CDR3 sequence: CSGTGPTDTQYF. CDR3 coding DNA: TGCAGCGGGACAGGGCCCACAGATACGCAGTATTTT.

This clonotype has just a few counts. This chain uses TRBV6-6 with TRBJ1-5, with D hard to call. From germline, CDR1 is MNHNY and CDR2 SVGAGI (reference sequence). Trimming removed 7 bases at V and 4 bases at J, with 11 bases between. This CDR3 is 13 amino acids long. This CDR3 is CASTEPGNQPQHF. CDR3 nucleotides: TGTGCCAGCACCGAGCCCGGGAATCAGCCCCAGCATTTT.

This clonotype has only a few counts. V gene TRBV5-5 combines with J gene TRBJ2-7; tentatively, D is TRBD1 (5 bases). V lost 0 bases and J 3 bases, leaving 13 bases between the germline ends. Germline-derived CDR1 and CDR2 are SGHKS and YYEKEE (reference sequence). The CDR3 is made up of 15 amino acids. The CDR3 nucleotides read TGTGCCAGCAGCTTGGTGAGTCAGGGTCTCTACGAGCAGTACTTC. Its translation: CASSLVSQGLYEQYF. The complete variable domain, with remaining parts taken from reference TRBV5-5 and TRBJ2-7, reads DAGVTQSPTHLIKTRGQQVTLRCSPISGHKSVSWYQQVLGQGPQFIFQYYEKEERGRGNFPDRFSARQFPNYSSELNVNALLLGDSALYLCASSLVSQGLYEQYFGPGTRLTVT.

The chain uses TRBV29-1 and TRBJ1-1, with D maybe TRBD1 (5 bases). The germline V gene encodes CDR1 SQVTM and CDR2 ANQGSEA. The germline V and J ends were trimmed by 4 bases and 2 bases, with 14 bases remaining between them. CDR3 size: 14 residues. In DNA form, the CDR3 reads TGCAGCGTTGCAAGGGGCTTATTCAACACTGAAGCTTTCTTT. This gives the protein CSVARGLFNTEAFF.

This clonotype was picked up many times. This chain uses TRBV6-5 with TRBJ1-1; 8 nucleotides line up with TRBD1. Germline V gives CDR1 MNHEY, CDR2 SVGAGI. J was trimmed by 2 bases and V by 5 bases; bases with no gene match: 7. The CDR3 sequence is 15 residues long. The CDR3 region is CASSHRQGINTEAFF. CDR3 coding DNA: TGTGCCAGCAGTCACCGACAGGGGATAAACACTGAAGCTTTCTTT.

This rearrangement joins TRBV7-2 to TRBJ1-3; D is ambiguous. From germline, CDR1 is SGHTA and CDR2 FQGNSA. The CDR3 consists of 14 residues. V shed 4 bases and J shed 4 bases, with 11 bases lying between them. The CDR3 here is CASSSTDPGNTIYF. In nucleotides, the CDR3 is TGTGCCAGCAGCTCGACGGACCCAGGAAACACCATATATTTT.

The CDR3 region is CASSRGLGIAGNEQFF. The CDR3 nucleotides read TGTGCCAGCAGTCGGGGACTAGGGATCGCGGGGAATGAGCAGTTCTTC. The rearrangement joins TRBV12-3 or TRBV12-4 to TRBJ2-1, with TRBD2 identical over 8 bases. This CDR3 is 16 amino acids long. Germline trimming cut 5 bases from V and 7 bases from J; bases unmatched to any gene: 13.

The CDR3 region is CASSLGDRNKISSYNEQFF. The CDR3 DNA sequence: TGTGCCAGCAGCTTGGGTGACAGAAACAAAATTAGCTCCTACAATGAGCAGTTCTTC. V usage is TRBV5-4 and J usage is TRBJ2-1, with a possible D match to TRBD1 (5 bases). Germline CDR1 is SGHNT and CDR2 is YYREEE (reference sequence). The CDR3 runs to 19 residues. Trimming took 0 bases from V and 0 from J, leaving 19 bases between them.

There are a few counts of this clonotype. The chain combines TRBV28 with TRBJ1-2; perhaps TRBD1 as D (5 bases). The germline gives CDR1 MDHEN, CDR2 SYDVKM. The CDR3 sequence is 14 residues long. V was clipped by 2 bases and J by 0 bases, with 7 bases between them. The CDR3 here is CASSLQGANYGYTF. The CDR3 DNA sequence: TGTGCCAGCAGTTTACAGGGAGCTAACTATGGCTACACCTTC.

This clonotype appeared many times. This chain uses TRBV2 with TRBJ2-2, with a tentative D call TRBD1 (5 bases). The ends were cut back, 4 bases at V and 3 bases at J, with 12 bases in the middle. CDR3 length: 15 amino acids. CDR1 and CDR2 (germline): SNHLY, FYNNEI. The CDR3 reads CASSVGRADTGELFF. Written as DNA, the CDR3 is TGTGCCAGCAGTGTGGGCAGGGCCGACACCGGGGAGCTGTTTTTT.

This clonotype was seen a handful of times. J is TRBJ2-3 and V is TRBV19; D is unresolved. This CDR3 is built from 10 residues. Germline CDR1 reads LNHDA; CDR2 reads SQIVND (reference sequence). The germline V and J ends were trimmed by 9 bases and 6 bases, with 7 bases remaining between them. The CDR3 spells CASRWDTQYF. In DNA, the CDR3 is TGTGCCAGCCGGTGGGATACGCAGTATTTT.

CDR3 sequence (DNA): TGTGCCAGCCAGGGATCTGGAAACACCATATATTTT. Translation: CASQGSGNTIYF. The V call is TRBV6-5, the J call TRBJ1-3; D is possibly TRBD1 (5 bases). CDR1 MNHEY and CDR2 SVGAGI come from the germline V gene. The V end was cut by 8 bases, the J end by 1 base, with 6 bases between. The CDR3 loop spans 12 amino acids.

This clonotype appeared a few times. DNA of the CDR3: TGTGCCAGCAGCTTCGCTAGCGGGAGCACAGATACGCAGTATTTT. Protein: CASSFASGSTDTQYF. This chain joins TRBV7-6 and TRBJ2-3, with 8 bases fitting TRBD2. With V trimmed by 3 bases and J by 0 bases, 2 bases remained unmatched. The CDR3 length is 15 residues. Germline CDR1 is SGHVS and CDR2 is FNYEAQ. Looking up the rest from reference TRBV7-6 and TRBJ2-3 gives the full variable domain: GAGVSQSPRYKVTKRGQDVALRCDPISGHVSLYWYRQALGQGPEFLTYFNYEAQQDKSGLPNDRFSAERPEGSISTLTIQRTEQRDSAMYRCASSFASGSTDTQYFGPGTRLTVL.

This clonotype was detected once. V usage is TRBV5-1 and J usage is TRBJ1-3, with D perhaps matching TRBD1 (5 bases). With 4 bases removed from V and 0 bases from J, the gap between germline ends came to 17 bases. The CDR3 totals 17 residues. CDR1 and CDR2 from the germline V gene are SGHRS and YFSETQ. CDR3 protein: CASSLTADRTSGNTIYF. Written as DNA, the CDR3 is TGCGCCAGCAGCCTCACGGCAGACAGAACCTCTGGAAACACCATATATTTT.

The rearrangement uses TRBV20-1 and TRBJ2-7; 7 bases line up with TRBD2. The germline V gene encodes CDR1 DFQATT and CDR2 SNEGSKA (reference sequence). The V segment lost 6 bases and the J segment 2 bases; nucleotides outside the gene matches: 4. The CDR3 is 12 residues long. The CDR3 loop is CSATSKTYEQYF. The CDR3 region has the DNA TGCAGTGCGACTAGCAAGACCTACGAGCAGTACTTC.

The chain recombines TRBV29-1 with TRBJ2-3; 12 bases are shared with TRBD1. The V gene end was trimmed by 3 bases and the J gene end by 2 bases; junction bases not matched to a gene: 9. CDR1 is SQVTM and CDR2 is ANQGSEA in the germline V gene. This CDR3 is built from 17 residues. CDR3 sequence (DNA): TGCAGCGTTGAGACAGGGACAGGGGGCCTTTCCACAGATACGCAGTATTTT. Its protein is CSVETGTGGLSTDTQYF.

J is TRBJ1-1 and V is TRBV28; no definite D call. The germline gives CDR1 MDHEN, CDR2 SYDVKM. The CDR3 loop spans 15 amino acids. The V and J ends lost 7 bases and 4 bases respectively, with 19 bases between them. The DNA for the CDR3 is TGTGCCAGCACTGAGGTGGGCCCAGTGGGCACTGAAGCTTTCTTT. Translating it yields CASTEVGPVGTEAFF.

This clonotype showed up just a few times. The rearrangement joins TRBV28 to TRBJ2-5; D is unresolved. The CDR3 contains 16 residues. Germline CDR1 is MDHEN and CDR2 is SYDVKM. Between the trimmed V and J ends, which lost 4 bases and 1 base, there was a span of 16 bases. The chain's CDR3 is CASSSLGVLAQETQYF. CDR3 DNA sequence: TGTGCCAGCAGTTCCCTCGGAGTCTTGGCCCAAGAGACCCAGTACTTC. Filled out from reference TRBV28 and TRBJ2-5, the complete variable domain reads DVKVTQSSRYLVKRTGEKVFLECVQDMDHENMFWYRQDPGLGLRLIYFSYDVKMKEKGDIPEGYSVSREKKERFSLILESASTNQTSMYLCASSSLGVLAQETQYFGPGTRLLVL.

The chain is built from TRBV30 and TRBJ2-3, with 9 bases that match TRBD2. The V and J ends lost 0 bases and 4 bases, in that order; junction bases with no gene match: 5. Germline V gives CDR1 GTSNPN, CDR2 SVGIG (reference sequence). There are 15 residues in the CDR3. CDR3 loop: CAWSVHSGGSDTQYF. The CDR3 bases are TGTGCCTGGAGTGTTCATAGCGGGGGTTCAGATACGCAGTATTTT.

This clonotype was seen a few times. The V call is TRBV4-2, the J call TRBJ1-4; 7 bases match TRBD1. There are 16 residues in the CDR3. V was clipped by 0 bases and J by 4 bases; unmatched bases: 5. CDR1 and CDR2 from the germline V gene are LGHNA and YNFKEQ. The chain's CDR3 is CASSQELQGYNEKLFF. The CDR3 bases are TGTGCCAGCAGCCAAGAGCTACAGGGGTATAATGAAAAACTGTTTTTT.

In its sample, this clonotype was seen many times. This chain links TRBV6-1 with TRBJ1-6, with D unresolved. The CDR3 extends over 14 amino acids. Trimming took off 2 bases at V and 7 bases at J, with 9 bases between the two ends. CDR1 and CDR2 from the germline V gene are MNHNS and SASEGT. The chain's CDR3 is CASSEILGNSPLHF. The CDR3, as DNA: TGTGCCAGCAGTGAAATACTGGGCAATTCACCCCTCCACTTT.

The V call is TRBV4-2, the J call TRBJ2-2; D may be TRBD2 (6 bases). Trimming pared 0 bases from V and 7 bases from J, leaving 15 bases between. Germline assignment: CDR1 LGHNA and CDR2 YNFKEQ. The CDR3 contains 16 residues. DNA of the CDR3: TGTGCCAGCAGCCAAGATCGGGCCTGGGGAGGCGGGGAGCTGTTTTTT. As protein: CASSQDRAWGGGELFF.

This clonotype was observed a handful of times. The V call is TRBV28, the J call TRBJ2-7, with a possible D match to TRBD2 (5 bases). Germline V lookup: CDR1 MDHEN, CDR2 SYDVKM. This CDR3 region has 14 residues. V shed 6 bases and J shed 3 bases, with 15 bases lying between them. CDR3 protein: CASRSAGLLYEQYF. The CDR3 DNA is TGTGCCAGCAGAAGTGCGGGCTTACTCTACGAGCAGTACTTC.

This clonotype was seen many times. The V gene is TRBV5-6, the J gene TRBJ2-1, with 15 positions matching TRBD2. With 4 bases clipped from V and 14 bases from J, the junction kept 7 bases outside the gene matches. CDR1 SGHDT and CDR2 YYEEEE come from the germline V gene. There are 14 residues in the CDR3. The CDR3 loop reads CASSPGLAGGRKFF. The CDR3 bases are TGTGCCAGCAGCCCCGGACTAGCGGGAGGGCGTAAGTTCTTC.

This clonotype was counted between two and nine times. This rearrangement joins TRBV19 to TRBJ2-4; either TRBD1 or TRBD2 may fit D (5 bases each). CDR3 length: 14 amino acids. Germline V gene sequence: CDR1 LNHDA, CDR2 SQIVND (reference sequence). V lost 5 bases and J 2 bases, leaving 10 bases between the germline ends. CDR3 residues: CASSPRGSKNIQYF. DNA of the CDR3: TGTGCCAGTAGTCCGAGGGGCTCCAAAAACATTCAGTACTTC.

V gene TRBV21-1 combines with J gene TRBJ2-3; TRBD2, as called in the table, went unchecked against the DNA. TRBV21-1 is listed as a pseudogene. The CDR3 sequence is 9 residues long. CDR3 sequence (DNA): TGTGCCACCTCCTCTGGTGGTAATTTT. Amino acid sequence: CATSSGGNF.

This clonotype was counted a few times. The chain has TRBV6-5 and TRBJ1-1; tentatively, D is TRBD1 (5 bases). Trimming removed 6 bases from V and 0 bases from J, with 14 bases in between. Germline-derived CDR1 and CDR2 are MNHEY and SVGAGI. The CDR3 consists of 15 residues. Here the CDR3 DNA reads TGTGCCAGCAGCCAAAAACCCAGGGTGAACACTGAAGCTTTCTTT. It translates to CASSQKPRVNTEAFF.

This clonotype was counted ten times or more. The chain employs TRBV5-1 and TRBJ2-7; D not resolved. Germline V gene sequence: CDR1 SGHRS, CDR2 YFSETQ. V was trimmed by 2 bases and J by 7 bases, leaving 10 bases between them. This CDR3 spans 12 amino acids. CDR3 DNA sequence: TGCGCCAGCAGCTTATCGTCCGGGGAGCAGTACTTC. Translation: CASSLSSGEQYF.

This rearrangement joins TRBV3-1 to TRBJ2-3; D remains ambiguous. The CDR3 has 15 amino acids. The V end lost 0 bases, the J end lost 5 bases, and 12 bases lay between the germline ends. The germline V gene encodes CDR1 LGHDT and CDR2 YNNKEL (reference sequence). The CDR3 loop reads CASSQEGIRGDTQYF. The CDR3, as DNA: TGTGCCAGCAGCCAAGAGGGGATTAGAGGAGATACGCAGTATTTT.

This clonotype was seen a handful of times. The chain employs TRBV28 and TRBJ2-5, with 14 bases aligning to TRBD2. With 2 bases clipped from V and 2 bases from J, the junction kept 1 base outside the gene matches. This CDR3 is built from 16 residues. The germline CDR1 and CDR2 sequences are MDHEN and SYDVKM. The CDR3 bases are TGTGCCAGCAGTTTAGGGACTAGCGGGGGACAAGAGACCCAGTACTTC. It codes for CASSLGTSGGQETQYF. Drawing the rest from reference TRBV28 and TRBJ2-5, the complete variable domain is DVKVTQSSRYLVKRTGEKVFLECVQDMDHENMFWYRQDPGLGLRLIYFSYDVKMKEKGDIPEGYSVSREKKERFSLILESASTNQTSMYLCASSLGTSGGQETQYFGPGTRLLVL.

This clonotype was counted only a few times. The chain uses TRBV20-1 and TRBJ1-2; the D is unclear. Trimming stripped 5 bases from V and 8 bases from J, with 15 bases between. The germline V gene encodes CDR1 DFQATT and CDR2 SNEGSKA (reference sequence). The CDR3 has 12 residues. The CDR3 region is CSAGRAAAGYTF. The CDR3 DNA reads as TGCAGTGCTGGGCGGGCTGCCGCCGGCTACACCTTC.

This clonotype has only a few counts. This chain joins TRBV4-1 and TRBJ2-2, with 9 positions matching TRBD1. Germline assignment: CDR1 MGHRA and CDR2 YSYEKL. The CDR3 totals 14 residues. The V and J ends lost 4 bases and 6 bases, in that order; junction bases with no gene match: 3. CDR3 sequence: CASSPGQGSGELFF. The CDR3, as DNA: TGCGCCAGCAGCCCCGGACAGGGGTCCGGGGAGCTGTTTTTT.